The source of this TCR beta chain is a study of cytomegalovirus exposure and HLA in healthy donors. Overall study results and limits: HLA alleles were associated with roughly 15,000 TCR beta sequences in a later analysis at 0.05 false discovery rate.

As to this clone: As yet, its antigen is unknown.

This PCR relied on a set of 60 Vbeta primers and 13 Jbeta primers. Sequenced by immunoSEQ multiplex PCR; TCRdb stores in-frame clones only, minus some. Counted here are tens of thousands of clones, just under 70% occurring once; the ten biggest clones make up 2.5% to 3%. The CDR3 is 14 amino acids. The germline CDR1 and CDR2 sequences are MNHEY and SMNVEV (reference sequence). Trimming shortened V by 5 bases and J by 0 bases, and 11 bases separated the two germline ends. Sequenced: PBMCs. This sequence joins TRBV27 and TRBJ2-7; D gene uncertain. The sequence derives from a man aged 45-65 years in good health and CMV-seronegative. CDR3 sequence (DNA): TGTGCCAGCAGTAAGACACTGAGCTCCTACGAGCAGTACGTC. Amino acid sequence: CASSKTLSSYEQYV.